This TCR beta chain was sequenced in a study of technical replicates of blood from several donors. The CDR3 is 18 residues long. With 7 bases removed from V and 2 bases from J, the gap between germline ends came to 27 bases. Per the germline V gene, CDR1 is MNHEY and CDR2 is SMNVEV (reference sequence). Sequencing was performed with immunoSEQ multiplex PCR; in TCRdb, only in-frame clones are kept and a portion is missing. The sample contains 85,000 to 100,000 clones, 95% of which appear only once. V gene TRBV27 combines with J gene TRBJ2-7; D is perhaps TRBD2 (6 bases). The sequenced material came from T cells isolated from PBMCs. The TCR sequence derives from a human donor in good health. The CDR3 region is CASTSAGRIAGPPYEQYF. CDR3 coding DNA: TGTGCCAGCACTTCAGCGGGCCGGATCGCCGGACCCCCCTACGAGCAGTACTTC.